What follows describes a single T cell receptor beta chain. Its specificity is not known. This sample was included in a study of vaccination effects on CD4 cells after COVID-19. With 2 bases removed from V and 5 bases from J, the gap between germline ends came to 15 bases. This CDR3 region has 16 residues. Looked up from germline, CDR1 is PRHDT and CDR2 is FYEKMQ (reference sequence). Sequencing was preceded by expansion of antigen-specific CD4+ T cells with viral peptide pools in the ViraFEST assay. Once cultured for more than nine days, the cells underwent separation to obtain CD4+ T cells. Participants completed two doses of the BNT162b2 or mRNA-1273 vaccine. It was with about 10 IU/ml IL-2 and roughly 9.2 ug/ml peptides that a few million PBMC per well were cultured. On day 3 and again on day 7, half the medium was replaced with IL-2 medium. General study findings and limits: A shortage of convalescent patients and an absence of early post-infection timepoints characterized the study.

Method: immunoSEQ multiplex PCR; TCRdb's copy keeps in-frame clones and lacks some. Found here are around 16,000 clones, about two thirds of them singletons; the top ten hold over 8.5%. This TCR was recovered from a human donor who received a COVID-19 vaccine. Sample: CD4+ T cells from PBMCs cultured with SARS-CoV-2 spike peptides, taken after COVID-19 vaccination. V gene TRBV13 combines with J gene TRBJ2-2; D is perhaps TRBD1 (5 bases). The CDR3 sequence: CASSLNRNLRTGELFF. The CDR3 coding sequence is TGTGCCAGCAGCTTAAACAGGAACCTAAGAACCGGGGAGCTGTTTTTT. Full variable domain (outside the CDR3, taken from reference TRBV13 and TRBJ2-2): AAGVIQSPRHLIKEKRETATLKCYPIPRHDTVYWYQQGPGQDPQFLISFYEKMQSDKGSIPDRFSAQQFSDYHSELNMSSLELGDSALYFCASSLNRNLRTGELFFGEGSRLTVL.